Shown below are 24 T cell receptor beta chains from a single sample sequenced in a study of blood T cell repertoires in COVID-19. The assay was immunoSEQ multiplex PCR, and TCRdb's table has in-frame clones only and misses some. The table lists over 50,000 clones, approximately 86% of them singletons. Source material: peripheral blood. The source of these receptors is a man between 65 and 79 years old with acute or convalescent COVID-19.

The genes are TRBV5-1 and TRBJ2-2, with 10 bases lining up with TRBD1. V shed 3 bases, J shed 4 bases, and the junction held 3 bases outside the gene matches. The CDR3 is made up of 15 amino acids. Germline assignment: CDR1 SGHRS and CDR2 YFSETQ. The CDR3 loop reads CASSSGQGGTGELFF. DNA for the CDR3: TGCGCCAGCAGCTCTGGACAGGGGGGCACCGGGGAGCTGTTTTTT.

The chain uses TRBV2 and TRBJ1-1; 8 nucleotides agree with TRBD1. The V and J ends lost 6 bases and 4 bases, in that order; junction bases with no gene match: 4. The V gene's germline CDR1 is SNHLY and CDR2 FYNNEI. CDR3 length: 13 amino acids. The CDR3 loop is CASRGQVGTEAFF. The CDR3 coding sequence is TGTGCCAGCAGGGGACAGGTCGGCACTGAAGCTTTCTTT.

The chain links TRBV7-9 to TRBJ2-5, with a weak D call TRBD2 (7 bases). The CDR3 consists of 15 residues. Trimming cost V 2 bases and J 4 bases, with 14 bases left between them. The V gene's germline CDR1 is SEHNR and CDR2 FQNEAQ (reference sequence). The CDR3: CASSLRGGLGETQYF. The CDR3 nucleotides read TGTGCCAGCAGCTTAAGGGGGGGTCTTGGAGAGACCCAGTACTTC.

This chain connects TRBV12-1 to TRBJ2-1; the table calls TRBD2, which could not be checked here. TRBV12-1 is a listed pseudogene. This CDR3 region has 17 residues. CDR3: CAIPRAGGQSSYNEQFF. The DNA for the CDR3 is TGTGCCATCCCGCGCGCGGGGGGCCAAAGCTCCTACAATGAGCAGTTCTTC.

J is TRBJ2-2 and V is TRBV5-1; 7 bases are shared with TRBD1. The CDR3 has 16 residues. Germline CDR1 is SGHRS and CDR2 is YFSETQ. Trimming removed 4 bases from V and 1 base from J; junction bases left unmatched: 7. The CDR3 spells CASSGQAGGNTGELFF. Here the CDR3 DNA reads TGCGCCAGCAGCGGACAGGCAGGAGGGAACACCGGGGAGCTGTTTTTT.

This clone was seen a few times. This sequence joins TRBV5-1 and TRBJ2-2, with 9 bases lining up with TRBD2. V shed 4 bases, J shed 4 bases, and the junction held 5 bases outside the gene matches. Germline values: CDR1 SGHRS, CDR2 YFSETQ. CDR3 size: 15 residues. This CDR3 is CASSLGTSITGELFF. In nucleotides, the CDR3 is TGCGCCAGCAGCCTCGGGACTAGCATCACCGGGGAGCTGTTTTTT.

This clone was counted a single time. This sequence joins TRBV6-5 and TRBJ2-2; tentative D call: TRBD1 (7 bases). Trimming removed 2 bases at V and 4 bases at J, with 14 bases between. The CDR3 is 16 amino acids. Per the germline V gene, CDR1 is MNHEY and CDR2 is SVGAGI. The CDR3 loop reads CASSYGAGGGTGELFF. The CDR3 DNA sequence: TGTGCCAGCAGTTACGGAGCAGGGGGAGGCACCGGGGAGCTGTTTTTT.

V usage is TRBV6-1 and J usage is TRBJ2-1, with a tentative D call TRBD2 (5 bases). The CDR3 runs 15 residues. CDR1 is MNHNS and CDR2 is SASEGT in the germline V gene. Trimming removed 5 bases from V and 12 bases from J, with 23 bases in between. The CDR3 loop reads CASSPLTETTGVQFF. The CDR3 nucleotides are TGTGCCAGCAGTCCATTGACGGAGACAACCGGGGTGCAGTTCTTC.

This clone was found a few times. The chain couples TRBV27 to TRBJ2-7, with 9 bases matching TRBD2. The CDR3 is 13 amino acids. V trimming: 8 bases; J trimming: 2 bases; junction bases outside the gene matches: 4. Germline V lookup: CDR1 MNHEY, CDR2 SMNVEV (reference sequence). This CDR3 reads CASGSGGPYEQYF. As DNA, the CDR3 is TGTGCCAGCGGTAGCGGGGGCCCCTACGAGCAGTACTTC.

The rearrangement uses TRBV28 and TRBJ2-1; D is perhaps TRBD2 (6 bases). This CDR3 has 12 amino acids. V lost 8 bases, J lost 2 bases, and 7 bases lay in between. Germline values: CDR1 MDHEN, CDR2 SYDVKM. This CDR3 is CASGGTYNEQFF. The DNA for the CDR3 is TGTGCCAGCGGGGGGACCTACAATGAGCAGTTCTTC.

The chain has TRBV18 and TRBJ2-1, with a tentative D call TRBD2 (7 bases). Germline assignment: CDR1 KGHSH and CDR2 LQKENI. The CDR3 length is 15 residues. The germline V and J ends were trimmed by 2 bases and 10 bases, with 18 bases remaining between them. This CDR3 is CASSPLAGAPMEQFF. For the CDR3, the DNA is TGTGCCAGCTCACCATTGGCGGGGGCCCCTATGGAGCAGTTCTTC.

J is TRBJ1-6 and V is TRBV6-4, with D perhaps TRBD1 (6 bases). CDR1 and CDR2 (germline): MRHNA, SNTAGT. Trimming took 8 bases from V and 3 from J, leaving 8 bases between them. The CDR3 contains 13 residues. The CDR3 is CASRDNYNSPLHF. For the CDR3, the DNA is TGTGCCAGCCGGGACAACTATAATTCACCCCTCCACTTT.

J is TRBJ2-3 and V is TRBV5-4, with TRBD2 identical over 7 bases. V shed 2 bases and J 6 bases; nucleotides not matched to a gene: 6. The CDR3 is made up of 14 amino acids. Germline V CDR1 and CDR2: SGHNT, YYREEE (reference sequence). The CDR3 region is CASSFEAGRDTQYF. The CDR3, as DNA: TGTGCCAGCAGCTTTGAAGCGGGGAGGGATACGCAGTATTTT.

V usage is TRBV5-1 and J usage is TRBJ2-5; 8 bases line up with TRBD2. Per the germline V gene, CDR1 is SGHRS and CDR2 is YFSETQ. This CDR3 has 15 residues. Germline trimming cut 4 bases from V and 6 bases from J; bases unmatched to any gene: 11. The chain's CDR3 is CASSPTGGSGQTQYF. DNA for the CDR3: TGCGCCAGCAGCCCTACGGGGGGGAGTGGGCAGACCCAGTACTTC.

The V call is TRBV2, the J call TRBJ2-1; D perhaps matches TRBD1 (7 bases). The CDR3 covers 15 residues. The germline V gene encodes CDR1 SNHLY and CDR2 FYNNEI. Deletions cut 4 bases from V and 9 bases from J, with 19 bases between. The CDR3 coding sequence is TGTGCCAGCAGTGTGGGAGAGGAGGGGGCGGGTGAGCAGTTCTTC. It is translated as CASSVGEEGAGEQFF.

The chain employs TRBV6-5 and TRBJ2-1; 9 bases match TRBD2. CDR3 length equals 16 residues. The germline CDR1 and CDR2 sequences are MNHEY and SVGAGI. The J segment lost 8 bases and the V segment lost 1 base, leaving 9 bases of the junction unmatched. The DNA for the CDR3 is TGTGCCAGCAGTTACTTGGGCGGGGGGGCCGATGATGAGCAGTTCTTC. It codes for CASSYLGGGADDEQFF.

V is TRBV21-1 and J is TRBJ2-3; TRBD2, as called in the table, went unchecked against the DNA. TRBV21-1 is tagged as a pseudogene. The CDR3 loop spans 20 amino acids. The CDR3 protein is CASSKDVPGLAGMSTDTQYF. CDR3 in DNA: TGTGCCAGCAGCAAAGATGTCCCCGGACTAGCGGGGATGAGCACAGATACGCAGTATTTT.

This chain joins TRBV27 and TRBJ1-5; D is undetermined. The germline gives CDR1 MNHEY, CDR2 SMNVEV (reference sequence). V lost 4 bases and J 4 bases, leaving 5 bases between the germline ends. This CDR3 is built from 12 residues. The chain's CDR3 is CASSSLNQPQHF. In DNA, the CDR3 is TGTGCCAGCAGTTCACTGAATCAGCCCCAGCATTTT.

The chain has TRBV4-1 and TRBJ2-1; 7 bases fit TRBD2. The CDR3 is 14 residues long. CDR1 MGHRA and CDR2 YSYEKL come from the germline V gene. The J segment lost 7 bases and the V segment lost 4 bases, leaving 7 bases of the junction unmatched. DNA for the CDR3: TGCGCCAGCAGCCCCAGGACTAGTTTTAATGAGCAGTTCTTC. It encodes CASSPRTSFNEQFF.

The chain carries TRBV7-8 and TRBJ1-2, with 7 bases aligning to TRBD1. Germline V gene sequence: CDR1 SGHVS, CDR2 FQNEAQ. Trimming took 5 bases from V and 7 from J; bases not matched to a gene: 7. The CDR3 runs 13 residues. CDR3 coding DNA: TGTGCCAGCAGCAAGGACAGGTCTGGTGGCTACACCTTC. Translation gives CASSKDRSGGYTF.

In its sample, this clone was seen a few times. The chain employs TRBV7-9 and TRBJ2-3; TRBD1 agrees at 7 bases. The CDR3 totals 14 residues. In germline, CDR1 is SEHNR, CDR2 FQNEAQ (reference sequence). V was clipped by 6 bases and J by 2 bases; unmatched bases: 5. The CDR3: CASSIQGTTDTQYF. The CDR3 bases are TGTGCCAGCAGTATACAGGGGACCACAGATACGCAGTATTTT.

The rearrangement joins TRBV4-1 to TRBJ2-5, with 8 nucleotides matching TRBD1. V lost 8 bases to trimming and J lost 5 bases; unmatched junction nucleotides: 16. This CDR3 contains 16 residues. Germline V lookup: CDR1 MGHRA, CDR2 YSYEKL. CDR3 sequence reads: CASREARGTGRETQYF. The CDR3 DNA sequence: TGCGCCAGCCGTGAAGCAAGGGGGACAGGCCGTGAGACCCAGTACTTC.

This clone has only a few counts. The chain couples TRBV10-3 to TRBJ2-1; 8 bases align to TRBD1. The CDR3 totals 13 residues. V lost 6 bases, J lost 9 bases, and 7 bases stayed unmatched. Germline assignment: CDR1 ENHRY and CDR2 SYGVKD. Written as DNA, the CDR3 is TGTGCCATCAGCATGACAGGGGTAGGTGAGCAGTTCTTC. Protein: CAISMTGVGEQFF.

This clone was picked up one time. The chain joins TRBV5-1 to TRBJ1-3; TRBD1 is a possible D gene (5 bases). In germline, CDR1 is SGHRS, CDR2 YFSETQ. This CDR3 comprises 14 residues. The V gene lost 9 bases and the J gene lost 2 bases, with 15 bases spanning the gap. CDR3 nucleotides: TGCGCCACCAGTTCGGGGGGAGCTGGAAACACCATATATTTT. It codes for CATSSGGAGNTIYF.